The 9 T cell receptor beta chains given below trace back to one sample, sequenced in a study of blood T cell repertoires in COVID-19. Generated by immunoSEQ multiplex PCR, the TCRdb table keeps only in-frame clones and is missing some. This sample carries 100,000 to 150,000 clones, approximately 89% of them seen once, and the ten largest clones take more than 9.5%. The source material was peripheral blood. The receptors were gathered from a woman aged 70-85 years with COVID-19, enrolled during active disease.

The chain carries TRBV18 and TRBJ2-2; 11 nucleotides line up with TRBD2. The CDR3 extends over 16 amino acids. Looked up from germline, CDR1 is KGHSH and CDR2 is LQKENI. V lost 2 bases, J lost 6 bases, and 5 bases stayed unmatched. The CDR3 DNA reads as TGTGCCAGCTCACCAATCCTAGCGGGGGGCTCCGGGGAGCTGTTTTTT. Amino acid sequence: CASSPILAGGSGELFF.

The chain carries TRBV19 and TRBJ1-2; no definite D call. Trimming cost V 4 bases and J 6 bases, with 24 bases left between them. The CDR3 covers 17 residues. Per germline, CDR1 LNHDA and CDR2 SQIVND (reference sequence). The CDR3 reads CASSRTQADSLRNGYTF. CDR3 DNA sequence: TGTGCCAGTAGTAGAACCCAGGCGGACTCCCTTAGGAATGGCTACACCTTC.

The chain couples TRBV5-5 to TRBJ1-1; perhaps TRBD1 as D (5 bases). Germline CDR1 SGHKS, CDR2 YYEKEE (reference sequence). There are 14 residues in the CDR3. V lost 4 bases to trimming and J lost 4 bases, with 14 bases between them. CDR3 in DNA: TGTGCCAGCAGCCTGAGCAGGGTAAGCACTGAAGCTTTCTTT. Protein product: CASSLSRVSTEAFF.

The V and J genes are TRBV19 and TRBJ2-6; 9 nucleotides match TRBD1. J was trimmed by 4 bases and V by 1 base; bases with no gene match: 17. This CDR3 spans 21 amino acids. Germline CDR1 reads LNHDA; CDR2 reads SQIVND (reference sequence). The CDR3: CASSIGPASGTGYPGANVLTF. Written as DNA, the CDR3 is TGTGCCAGTAGTATAGGGCCCGCTTCCGGGACAGGGTACCCCGGGGCCAACGTCCTGACTTTC.

This chain links TRBV23-1 with TRBJ1-3; no clear D gene. TRBV23-1 carries the ORF label, with uncertain function. The CDR3 has 15 amino acids. Trimming stripped 3 bases from V and 2 bases from J, with 11 bases between. In nucleotides, the CDR3 is TGCGCCAGCAGTCAGGACTTGAAAACTGGAAACACCATATATTTT. Translated, it gives CASSQDLKTGNTIYF.

The chain employs TRBV5-1 and TRBJ2-7; possible D gene TRBD2, 5 bases. Between the trimmed V and J ends, which lost 5 bases and 0 bases, there was a span of 9 bases. Germline loops: CDR1 SGHRS, CDR2 YFSETQ. The CDR3 runs to 13 residues. The CDR3: CASRDSRSYEQYF. The DNA for the CDR3 is TGCGCCAGCAGGGACTCCCGCTCCTACGAGCAGTACTTC. Variable domain in full (rest from reference TRBV5-1 and TRBJ2-7): KAGVTQTPRYLIKTRGQQVTLSCSPISGHRSVSWYQQTPGQGLQFLFEYFSETQRNKGNFPGRFSGRQFSNSRSEMNVSTLELGDSALYLCASRDSRSYEQYFGPGTRLTVT.

In this sample, this clone turned up once. V and J are TRBV2 and TRBJ2-7, with 10 bases fitting TRBD1. The junction had 3 bases not matched to a gene; V was cut back by 5 bases and J by 5 bases. Looked up from germline, CDR1 is SNHLY and CDR2 is FYNNEI. This CDR3 is 13 amino acids long. This CDR3 reads CASSRDRGDEQYF. In DNA form, the CDR3 reads TGTGCCAGCAGTAGGGACAGGGGCGACGAGCAGTACTTC. Based on the CDR3 plus reference TRBV2 and TRBJ2-7, the full variable domain is EPEVTQTPSHQVTQMGQEVILRCVPISNHLYFYWYRQILGQKVEFLVSFYNNEISEKSEIFDDQFSVERPDGSNFTLKIRSTKLEDSAMYFCASSRDRGDEQYFGPGTRLTVT.

The chain uses TRBV9 and TRBJ2-7; 9 bases match TRBD1. This CDR3 contains 15 residues. V shed 3 bases and J 3 bases; nucleotides not matched to a gene: 7. Germline V gene sequence: CDR1 SGDLS, CDR2 YYNGEE. The CDR3 region is CASSEGTGPGYEQYF. The CDR3, as DNA: TGTGCCAGCAGCGAGGGGACAGGGCCTGGCTACGAGCAGTACTTC. Supplemented by reference TRBV9 and TRBJ2-7, the full variable domain reads DSGVTQTPKHLITATGQRVTLRCSPRSGDLSVYWYQQSLDQGLQFLIQYYNGEERAKGNILERFSAQQFPDLHSELNLSSLELGDSALYFCASSEGTGPGYEQYFGPGTRLTVT.

The V and J genes are TRBV3-1 (or the pseudogene TRBV3-2) and TRBJ2-7; TRBD1 is a possible D gene (5 bases). The CDR3 sequence is 14 residues long. Germline V gene lookup returns CDR1 LGHDT and CDR2 YNNKEL (reference sequence). The germline V and J ends were trimmed by 5 bases and 0 bases, with 11 bases remaining between them. The CDR3 nucleotides read TGTGCCAGCAGCGCCGACAGCTACTCCTACGAGCAGTACTTC. Encoded protein: CASSADSYSYEQYF.